This T cell receptor beta chain was recorded in a study of blood T cell repertoires in COVID-19. Study in general: Specimens from acute and convalescent COVID-19 originated in the United States, Italy and Spain. Nucleic acid was either cDNA or gDNA, and it came from T cells, B-cell-depleted T cells, or PBMCs.

Seattle's cohort entered during active infection and was followed longitudinally. This CDR3 is built from 14 residues. Trimming cost V 4 bases and J 4 bases, with 11 bases left between them. CDR1 and CDR2 from the germline V gene are KGHSY and FQNENV. Per the study methods: Amplifying reference gene primers gave estimates of nucleated cell counts. Assay: immunoSEQ multiplex PCR; the TCRdb copy retains only in-frame clones and omits some. The V and J calls and clone size are taken from that table; D and trimming were inferred from the DNA. The sample consists of 300,000 to 350,000 clones, about 87% of them appearing once.

This TCR came from a woman in her 50s with COVID-19, enrolled during active disease. This chain links TRBV16 with TRBJ2-1, with a weak D call TRBD2 (5 bases). Sequenced material: peripheral blood. This CDR3 reads CASSRESWYNEQFF. CDR3 nucleotides: TGTGCCAGCAGCCGGGAGTCGTGGTACAATGAGCAGTTCTTC.